These 25 T cell receptor beta chains were sequenced from one sample in a study of blood T cell repertoires in COVID-19. The table came from immunoSEQ multiplex PCR; TCRdb's copy has only in-frame clones and leaves some out. The sample records 95,000 to 150,000 clones, roughly 84% being singletons. The sample taken for sequencing was PBMCs or T cells enriched from blood (not recorded which). The receptors come from a woman between 25 and 40 years old who had recovered from COVID-19.

This clone appeared a few times. The J gene is TRBJ1-1, the V gene TRBV4-1, with D uncertain. The V gene lost 4 bases and the J gene lost 1 base, with 7 bases spanning the gap. The germline gives CDR1 MGHRA, CDR2 YSYEKL. The CDR3 covers 13 residues. The CDR3 DNA reads as TGCGCCAGCAGCCTTCGCAGGAACACTGAAGCTTTCTTT. Protein product: CASSLRRNTEAFF.

The chain carries TRBV28 and TRBJ1-5; D remains ambiguous. This CDR3 is built from 15 residues. Germline CDR1 MDHEN, CDR2 SYDVKM. V was cut by 6 bases and J by 2 bases, with 14 bases left in between. The CDR3 is CASRPTDGGNQPQHF. The CDR3 nucleotides read TGTGCCAGCAGACCCACGGATGGAGGCAATCAGCCCCAGCATTTT.

CDR3 DNA: TGTGCCAGCAGCCAAGTTGGGGGAGGGAGGGCCCCTGCGACCGGGGAGCTGTTTTTT. Its protein product is CASSQVGGGRAPATGELFF. The rearrangement uses TRBV3-1 (or the pseudogene TRBV3-2) and TRBJ2-2; 7 nucleotides agree with TRBD2. In germline, CDR1 is LGHDT, CDR2 YNNKEL (reference sequence). This CDR3 is 19 amino acids long. J lost 5 bases, V lost 1 base, and 16 bases had no gene match.

This rearrangement joins TRBV10-1 to TRBJ2-3; no clear D. Between the trimmed V and J ends, which lost 3 bases and 2 bases, there was a span of 12 bases. The CDR3 runs 15 residues. CDR1 and CDR2 (germline): WNHNN, SYGVQD (reference sequence). The CDR3 coding sequence is TGCGCCAGCAGTGATGTCTGTCCCCCCACAGATACGCAGTATTTT. Translation: CASSDVCPPTDTQYF.

This clone was counted a single time. This sequence joins TRBV4-1 and TRBJ2-3; TRBD2 agrees at 8 bases. CDR1 and CDR2 from the germline V gene are MGHRA and YSYEKL. This CDR3 is 15 amino acids long. J was trimmed by 1 base and V by 7 bases; bases with no gene match: 7. The CDR3 sequence is CASTRRGEGTDTQYF. The DNA for the CDR3 is TGCGCCAGCACAAGGCGGGGGGAGGGCACAGATACGCAGTATTTT.

The gene calls are TRBV2 and TRBJ2-1, with 7 bases matching TRBD1. V trimming: 5 bases; J trimming: 0 bases; junction bases outside the gene matches: 4. The CDR3 contains 15 residues. The germline gives CDR1 SNHLY, CDR2 FYNNEI. The CDR3 sequence: CASSQQGLSYNEQFF. CDR3 sequence (DNA): TGTGCCAGCAGTCAACAGGGGCTCTCCTACAATGAGCAGTTCTTC.

This chain uses TRBV7-9 with TRBJ1-1; D might be TRBD1 (6 bases). CDR1 SEHNR and CDR2 FQNEAQ come from the germline V gene (reference sequence). V was cut by 3 bases and J by 2 bases, with 10 bases left in between. This CDR3 is 14 amino acids long. CDR3 sequence: CASSFNRENTEAFF. The CDR3 bases are TGTGCCAGCAGCTTCAACAGGGAAAACACTGAAGCTTTCTTT. Drawing the rest from reference TRBV7-9 and TRBJ1-1, the complete variable domain is DTGVSQNPRHKITKRGQNVTFRCDPISEHNRLYWYRQTLGQGPEFLTYFQNEAQLEKSRLLSDRFSAERPKGSFSTLEIQRTEQGDSAMYLCASSFNRENTEAFFGQGTRLTVV.

V and J are TRBV7-2 and TRBJ2-7; 12 positions match TRBD2. Germline trimming cut 4 bases from V and 2 bases from J; bases unmatched to any gene: 9. There are 17 residues in the CDR3. Germline V gives CDR1 SGHTA, CDR2 FQGNSA. CDR3 sequence (DNA): TGTGCCAGCAGCTCGCGGACTAGCGGGAACCTAGCCTACGAGCAGTACTTC. Its protein is CASSSRTSGNLAYEQYF. The full variable domain, its missing parts supplied by reference TRBV7-2 and TRBJ2-7, is GAGVSQSPSNKVTEKGKDVELRCDPISGHTALYWYRQSLGQGLEFLIYFQGNSAPDKSGLPSDRFSAERTGGSVSTLTIQRTQQEDSAVYLCASSSRTSGNLAYEQYFGPGTRLTVT.

The V call is TRBV25-1, the J call TRBJ1-3, with D possibly matching TRBD1 (6 bases). The V end was cut by 5 bases, the J end by 10 bases, with 18 bases between. The CDR3 totals 14 residues. The germline CDR1 and CDR2 sequences are MGHDK and SYGVNS. In DNA, the CDR3 is TGTGCCAGCAGTCGAGGGGGGGCGCTTTCGACCATATATTTT. Amino acid sequence: CASSRGGALSTIYF.

This clone occurred once. The rearrangement uses TRBV19 and TRBJ1-5, with unresolved D. V was pared by 0 bases and J by 0 bases, with 9 bases between. CDR1 and CDR2 (germline): LNHDA, SQIVND (reference sequence). CDR3 length: 16 residues. For the CDR3, the DNA is TGTGCCAGTAGTATAGATCCTCGGGGTAGCAATCAGCCCCAGCATTTT. Translated: CASSIDPRGSNQPQHF.

The genes are TRBV30 and TRBJ2-3; D ambiguous. This CDR3 contains 14 residues. Germline V gene data show CDR1 as GTSNPN and CDR2 as SVGIG (reference sequence). The V gene lost 0 bases and the J gene lost 2 bases, with 9 bases spanning the gap. In nucleotides, the CDR3 is TGTGCCTGGAGTGTCCAGAAACCCACAGATACGCAGTATTTT. Translation gives CAWSVQKPTDTQYF.

The gene calls are TRBV15 and TRBJ1-5, with 7 nucleotides matching TRBD1. The trim removed 3 bases at V and 4 bases at J, leaving 3 bases unmatched. CDR1 is LNHNV, CDR2 YYDKDF, per germline (reference sequence). The CDR3 is 14 amino acids. This CDR3 is CATSSGQENQPQHF. CDR3 nucleotides: TGTGCCACCAGCAGTGGACAGGAAAATCAGCCCCAGCATTTT.

In its sample, this clone was seen once. This chain links TRBV19 with TRBJ2-7; 7 positions agree with TRBD1. CDR3 length equals 15 residues. Germline CDR1 and CDR2: LNHDA and SQIVND (reference sequence). After removal of 5 bases from V and 1 base from J, the junction contained 8 bases not matched to a gene. The CDR3 region is CASSDSGQVSYEQYF. In DNA, the CDR3 is TGTGCCAGTAGTGACTCCGGACAGGTATCCTACGAGCAGTACTTC.

The genes are TRBV3-1 (or the pseudogene TRBV3-2) and TRBJ1-1; TRBD1 matches 12 bases. The junction had 12 bases not matched to a gene; V was cut back by 1 base and J by 0 bases. Germline CDR1 is LGHDT and CDR2 is YNNKEL (reference sequence). The length of the CDR3 is 20 residues. CDR3 region: CASSQVERGWDRGLNTEAFF. CDR3 in DNA: TGTGCCAGCAGCCAAGTTGAGAGGGGGTGGGACAGGGGGCTGAACACTGAAGCTTTCTTT.

This chain uses TRBV14 with TRBJ2-3; 13 bases map to TRBD2. Germline lookup yields CDR1 SGHDN and CDR2 FVKESK. V trimming: 2 bases; J trimming: 2 bases; junction bases outside the gene matches: 4. The CDR3 has 17 amino acids. CDR3 bases: TGTGCCAGCAGCCAAAGACTAGCGGGAGGCCTCACAGATACGCAGTATTTT. Amino acids: CASSQRLAGGLTDTQYF.

The V and J genes are TRBV7-8 and TRBJ2-5; 7 positions match TRBD1. Germline assignment: CDR1 SGHVS and CDR2 FQNEAQ. This CDR3 has 17 residues. V dropped 1 base and J dropped 4; count of bases not matched to a gene: 12. CDR3 sequence (DNA): TGTGCCAGCAGCTTAGTAGGGGGCAGGGCCTCTTTAGAGACCCAGTACTTC. Protein product: CASSLVGGRASLETQYF.

V gene TRBV19 combines with J gene TRBJ1-4; TRBD1 matches at 9 bases. The length of the CDR3 is 14 residues. J gave up 8 bases and V 6 bases, and 7 bases lay outside the gene matches. The germline gives CDR1 LNHDA, CDR2 SQIVND (reference sequence). The CDR3 region is CASRPTGGTEKLFF. The CDR3 DNA is TGTGCCAGTAGACCGACAGGGGGAACCGAAAAACTGTTTTTT.

The V and J genes are TRBV4-1 and TRBJ2-4; possible D gene TRBD1, 7 bases. The CDR3 runs 17 residues. Per the germline V gene, CDR1 is MGHRA and CDR2 is YSYEKL. V was shortened by 0 bases and J by 2 bases, with 14 bases between the two germline ends. CDR3 region: CASSQDGGGASKNIQYF. DNA for the CDR3: TGCGCCAGCAGCCAAGATGGAGGGGGCGCGTCCAAAAACATTCAGTACTTC.

The V call is TRBV30, the J call TRBJ2-2, with 10 nucleotides matching TRBD2. The CDR3 contains 18 residues. Germline V gives CDR1 GTSNPN, CDR2 SVGIG (reference sequence). The V and J ends lost 3 bases and 0 bases, in that order; junction bases with no gene match: 10. The DNA of the CDR3 is TGTGCCTGGAGAAGGGCTAGCGGGAGAAGGGCGAACACCGGGGAGCTGTTTTTT. Translated, it gives CAWRRASGRRANTGELFF.

V is TRBV6-5 and J is TRBJ1-6; weak D call: TRBD1 (5 bases). Trimming shortened V by 10 bases and J by 2 bases, and 15 bases separated the two germline ends. The CDR3 is made up of 15 amino acids. CDR1 MNHEY and CDR2 SVGAGI come from the germline V gene. CDR3 in DNA: TGTGCCACATCAGACAGAACTACCTATAATTCACCCCTCCACTTT. Translation gives CATSDRTTYNSPLHF.

Note on this clone: At one end the junction does not follow the germline gene, possibly because of a read error. The chain links TRBV11-2 to TRBJ2-7; 10 nucleotides align to TRBD2. Germline CDR1 reads SGHAT; CDR2 reads FQNNGV. This CDR3 region has 15 residues. The CDR3 region has the DNA TGTGCCAGCAGCTTTCTCGGGCTAGCGGGAGACCCGCCCGCCTTC. Its translation is CASSFLGLAGDPPAF.

This chain uses TRBV5-8 with TRBJ2-7; the D gene is possibly TRBD1 (5 bases). The CDR3 spans 16 residues. V was clipped by 3 bases and J by 1 base, with 17 bases between them. CDR1 and CDR2 (germline): SGHTS, YDEGEE. CDR3 sequence: CASSSRVVTGSYEQYF. CDR3 DNA: TGTGCCAGCAGCTCCCGGGTTGTCACAGGTTCCTACGAGCAGTACTTC.

Comments on this clone: Other DNA sequences in the same sample also yield this CDR3. The chain joins TRBV3-1 (or the pseudogene TRBV3-2) to TRBJ2-7, with 7 bases fitting TRBD2. This CDR3 contains 14 residues. The germline V gene encodes CDR1 LGHDT and CDR2 YNNKEL (reference sequence). Trimming at V came to 1 base and at J to 0 bases, leaving 0 bases not matched to a gene. This chain's CDR3 is CASSQAGGSYEQYF. As DNA, the CDR3 is TGTGCCAGCAGCCAAGCGGGAGGCTCCTACGAGCAGTACTTC.

This chain connects TRBV18 to TRBJ1-1, with no clear D. The V end was cut by 2 bases, the J end by 0 bases, with 13 bases between. Germline lookup yields CDR1 KGHSH and CDR2 LQKENI. The CDR3 has 16 residues. The chain's CDR3 is CASSPNNRVLNTEAFF. CDR3 nucleotide sequence: TGTGCCAGCTCACCAAATAACCGGGTCCTGAACACTGAAGCTTTCTTT.

This chain joins TRBV9 and TRBJ1-6; 9 nucleotides match TRBD1. The germline V gene has CDR1 SGDLS and CDR2 YYNGEE. J lost 7 bases, V lost 4 bases, and 9 bases had no gene match. CDR3 size: 16 residues. As DNA, the CDR3 is TGTGCCAGCAGCTCACCAGGACAGGGGAGGAATTCACCCCTCCACTTT. Protein sequence: CASSSPGQGRNSPLHF.